The 16 T cell receptor beta chains reported below all come from one sample, sequenced in a study of T cell clusters in autoimmune cytopenias. TRB was amplified by touch-down multiplex PCR, primer pools A and B combined. No DNA is given; TCRdb re-called the multiplex PCR reads and lists each CDR3 protein once. The table gives roughly 3,000 distinct CDR3 sequences; the top ten clones make up 15% to 20% of it. Each sample's input was around 270 ng genomic DNA, about 38,000 genome equivalents. Sequenced material: peripheral blood. The receptors shown here come from a human donor with an autoimmune cytopenia or autoimmune hepatitis (not recorded which).

Considering frequency, this clonotype is medium-sized. V gene TRBV10-3 combines with J gene TRBJ1-6. This CDR3 has 13 amino acids. Germline values: CDR1 ENHRY, CDR2 SYGVKD. The chain's CDR3 is CAITPSENSPLHF.

By frequency, this clonotype is medium-sized (0.01 to 0.1%). The rearrangement links TRBV19 to TRBJ1-2. In germline, CDR1 is LNHDA, CDR2 SQIVND (reference sequence). The CDR3 length is 16 residues. CDR3: CASSTPDRVLHYGYTF.

This clonotype is medium-sized by frequency. V gene TRBV29-1 combines with J gene TRBJ1-2. The CDR3 is made up of 12 amino acids. The germline V gene encodes CDR1 SQVTM and CDR2 ANQGSEA. The CDR3 is CSVEGSGGGYTF.

J is TRBJ2-7 and V is TRBV4-3; TCRdb proposes TRBD1, but this gene call is untestable without DNA. There are 15 residues in the CDR3. Germline V CDR1 and CDR2: LGHNA, YSLEER. CDR3 amino acids: CASSQQGHRLYEQYF.

This clonotype is labeled medium-sized based on frequency. This chain joins TRBV6-1 and TRBJ2-7; the D gene TCRdb calls, TRBD1, cannot be checked with no DNA. The germline V gene encodes CDR1 MNHNS and CDR2 SASEGT. The CDR3 has 12 residues. Here the CDR3 reads CASRDQTYEQYF.

By frequency, this clonotype is medium-sized. CDR3 sequence reads: CASSSGNDRGTEAFF. The V gene is TRBV18, the J gene TRBJ1-1; TCRdb outputs TRBD1, but without DNA this stays unchecked. Germline V gene data show CDR1 as KGHSH and CDR2 as LQKENI. The CDR3 consists of 15 residues. Together with reference TRBV18 and TRBJ1-1, the CDR3 gives the full variable domain: NAGVMQNPRHLVRRRGQEARLRCSPMKGHSHVYWYRQLPEEGLKFMVYLQKENIIDESGMPKERFSAEFPKEGPSILRIQQVVRGDSAAYFCASSSGNDRGTEAFFGQGTRLTVV.

In terms of frequency, this clonotype is medium-sized (0.01 to 0.1%). The gene calls are TRBV30 and TRBJ1-2. CDR3 length equals 11 residues. Germline lookup yields CDR1 GTSNPN and CDR2 SVGIG (reference sequence). This CDR3 reads CAWSVRNGYTF.

V gene TRBV19 combines with J gene TRBJ1-1. There are 14 residues in the CDR3. Germline values: CDR1 LNHDA, CDR2 SQIVND (reference sequence). CDR3 protein: CASREGVRGWGAFF.

The chain couples TRBV6-5 to TRBJ2-7; without DNA, the TCRdb call of TRBD1 cannot be checked. The CDR3 sequence is 12 residues long. Germline V CDR1 and CDR2: MNHEY, SVGAGI. CDR3 amino acids: CASGGQGYEQYF.

The V gene is TRBV12-3 or TRBV12-4, the J gene TRBJ2-2; TCRdb picks TRBD1, but there is no DNA to check that call. This CDR3 region has 14 residues. The CDR3 protein is CASISGRAPGELFF.

The gene calls are TRBV24-1 and TRBJ1-1. Germline CDR1 reads KGHDR; CDR2 reads SFDVKD. This CDR3 spans 13 amino acids. The CDR3: CATKGGQGGGAFF.

This clonotype shows up as medium-sized (0.01 to 0.1%) by frequency. The chain uses TRBV6-5 and TRBJ2-7. The CDR3 spans 15 residues. The germline CDR1 and CDR2 sequences are MNHEY and SVGAGI. Here the CDR3 reads CASSYVGTASGEQYF.

CDR3 sequence reads: CASKFWGQGNEGFF. This rearrangement joins TRBV6-1 to TRBJ1-1; TCRdb returns TRBD1, unconfirmable since there is no DNA. The CDR3 covers 14 residues. Germline values: CDR1 MNHNS, CDR2 SASEGT.

This clonotype is classed as medium-sized by frequency. The V call is TRBV12-3 or TRBV12-4, the J call TRBJ2-5; lacking DNA, the TRBD1 call made by TCRdb goes unchecked. The CDR3 has 12 residues. This CDR3 is CASRNRAETQYF.

Judged by frequency, this clonotype is medium-sized. The CDR3: CASSYQWGMNTEAFF. The chain recombines TRBV12-3 or TRBV12-4 with TRBJ1-1. The CDR3 is 15 amino acids.

This clonotype registers medium-sized by frequency. This chain links TRBV7-6 with TRBJ1-2; absent DNA, TCRdb's TRBD1 call cannot be checked. CDR1 SGHVS and CDR2 FNYEAQ come from the germline V gene. The CDR3 is 15 residues long. CDR3 amino acids: CASGGHDQVLYGYTF.